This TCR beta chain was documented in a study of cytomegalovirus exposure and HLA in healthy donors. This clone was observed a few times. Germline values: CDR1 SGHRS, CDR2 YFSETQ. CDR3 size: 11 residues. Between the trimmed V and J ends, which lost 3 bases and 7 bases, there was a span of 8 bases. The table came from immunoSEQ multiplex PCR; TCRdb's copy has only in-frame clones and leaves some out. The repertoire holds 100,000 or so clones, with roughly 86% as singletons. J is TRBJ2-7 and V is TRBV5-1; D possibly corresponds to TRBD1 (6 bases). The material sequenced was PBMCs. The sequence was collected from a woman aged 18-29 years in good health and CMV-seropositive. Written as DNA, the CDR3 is TGCGCCAGCAGCTCCGACAGGGAGCAGTACTTC. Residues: CASSSDREQYF. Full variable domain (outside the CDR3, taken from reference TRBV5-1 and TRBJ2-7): KAGVTQTPRYLIKTRGQQVTLSCSPISGHRSVSWYQQTPGQGLQFLFEYFSETQRNKGNFPGRFSGRQFSNSRSEMNVSTLELGDSALYLCASSSDREQYFGPGTRLTVT.